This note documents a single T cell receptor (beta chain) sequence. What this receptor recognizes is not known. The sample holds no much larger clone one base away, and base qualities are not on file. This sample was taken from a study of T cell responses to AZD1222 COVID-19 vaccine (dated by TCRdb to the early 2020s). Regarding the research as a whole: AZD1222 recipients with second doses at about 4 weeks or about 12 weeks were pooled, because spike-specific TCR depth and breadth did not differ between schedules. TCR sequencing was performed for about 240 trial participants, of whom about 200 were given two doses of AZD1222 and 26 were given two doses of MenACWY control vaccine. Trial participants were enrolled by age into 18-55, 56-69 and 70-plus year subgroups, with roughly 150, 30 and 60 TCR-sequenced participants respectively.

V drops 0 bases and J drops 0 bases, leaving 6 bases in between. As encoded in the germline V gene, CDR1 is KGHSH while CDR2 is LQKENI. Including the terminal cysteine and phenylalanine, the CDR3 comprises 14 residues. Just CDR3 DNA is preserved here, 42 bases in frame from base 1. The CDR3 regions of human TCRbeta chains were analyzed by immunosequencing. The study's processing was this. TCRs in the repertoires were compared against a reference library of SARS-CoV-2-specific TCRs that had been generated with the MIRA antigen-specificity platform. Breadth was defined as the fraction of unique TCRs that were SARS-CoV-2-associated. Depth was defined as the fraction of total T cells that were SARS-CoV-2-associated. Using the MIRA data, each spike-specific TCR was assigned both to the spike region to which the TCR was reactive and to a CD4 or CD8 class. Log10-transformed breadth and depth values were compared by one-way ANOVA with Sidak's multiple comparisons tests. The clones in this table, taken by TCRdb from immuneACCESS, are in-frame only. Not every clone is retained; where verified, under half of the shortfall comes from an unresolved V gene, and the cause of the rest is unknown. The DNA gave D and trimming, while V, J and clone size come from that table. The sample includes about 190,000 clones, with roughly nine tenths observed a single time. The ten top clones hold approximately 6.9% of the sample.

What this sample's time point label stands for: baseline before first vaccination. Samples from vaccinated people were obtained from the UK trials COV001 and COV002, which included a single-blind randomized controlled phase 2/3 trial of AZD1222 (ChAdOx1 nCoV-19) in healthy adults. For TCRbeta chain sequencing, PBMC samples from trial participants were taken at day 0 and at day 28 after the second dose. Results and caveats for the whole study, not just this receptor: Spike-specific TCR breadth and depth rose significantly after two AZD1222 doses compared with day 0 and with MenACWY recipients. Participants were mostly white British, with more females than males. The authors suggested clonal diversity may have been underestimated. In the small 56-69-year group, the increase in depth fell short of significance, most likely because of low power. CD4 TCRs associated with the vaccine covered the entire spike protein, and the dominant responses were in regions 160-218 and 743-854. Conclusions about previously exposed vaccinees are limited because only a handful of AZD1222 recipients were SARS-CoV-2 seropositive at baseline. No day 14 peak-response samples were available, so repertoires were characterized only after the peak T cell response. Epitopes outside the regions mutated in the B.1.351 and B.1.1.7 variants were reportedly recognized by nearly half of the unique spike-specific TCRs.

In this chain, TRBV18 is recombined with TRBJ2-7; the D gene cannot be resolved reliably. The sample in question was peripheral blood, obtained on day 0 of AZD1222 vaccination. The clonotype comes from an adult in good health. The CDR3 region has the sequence CASSPPGYSYEQYF. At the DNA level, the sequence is TGTGCCAGCTCACCACCGGGGTACTCCTACGAGCAGTACTTC. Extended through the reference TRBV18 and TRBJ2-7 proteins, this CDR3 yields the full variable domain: NAGVMQNPRHLVRRRGQEARLRCSPMKGHSHVYWYRQLPEEGLKFMVYLQKENIIDESGMPKERFSAEFPKEGPSILRIQQVVRGDSAAYFCASSPPGYSYEQYFGPGTRLTVT.